This TCR beta chain was observed in a study of T cell repertoires in cytomegalovirus infection. Study-wide findings and caveats: HLA-C-restricted CMV-specific TCR beta clonotypes were dominant in the ex vivo response. Totalled public TCR beta family frequency picked out people who carried CMV plus the relevant HLA.

TCRdb fed the reads into MiXCR, producing one record per CDR3 protein. The table lists approximately 500,000 distinct CDR3 sequences, 16% of them singletons, with under 30% in the top ten. This clonotype was recorded a few times. Antigen unknown. The origin of this receptor is a human donor in good health (CMV status not recorded). Some clones in this sample may be carry-over from other donors' samples. The sequenced sample consisted of CD8+ T cells from PBMCs.

DNA of the CDR3: TGTGCCATCAGTGAGACCGGCTCTGGAAACACCATATATTTT. Translated, it gives CAISETGSGNTIYF. V is TRBV10-3 and J is TRBJ1-3; D gene unclear. Germline V gene lookup returns CDR1 ENHRY and CDR2 SYGVKD. Trimming removed 2 bases at V and 0 bases at J, with 5 bases between. The CDR3 contains 14 residues.